Shown below are 17 T cell receptor beta chains from a single sample sequenced in a study of blood T cell repertoires in COVID-19. Profiling relied on immunoSEQ multiplex PCR, and the TCRdb table lists in-frame clones only, not all of them. This sample yields about 50,000 clones, of which more than 80% are seen a single time; around 9.1% belongs to the top ten. Specimen: peripheral blood. These receptors were collected from a man aged 55 to 70 with acute or convalescent COVID-19.

The chain has TRBV6-5 and TRBJ1-2; 7 positions match TRBD1. J was trimmed by 8 bases and V by 6 bases; bases with no gene match: 12. The length of the CDR3 is 14 residues. Germline CDR1 reads MNHEY; CDR2 reads SVGAGI. The CDR3 sequence: CASRPLTGDGGYTF. CDR3 sequence (DNA): TGTGCCAGCAGACCTCTTACAGGGGATGGCGGCTACACCTTC.

This clone was recorded a few times. V usage is TRBV5-1 and J usage is TRBJ2-7; TRBD1 matches at 12 bases. CDR1 SGHRS and CDR2 YFSETQ come from the germline V gene. J gave up 4 bases and V 4 bases, and 3 bases lay outside the gene matches. The CDR3 extends over 14 amino acids. CDR3: CASSQGQGAYEQYF. The DNA for the CDR3 is TGCGCCAGCAGCCAGGGACAGGGGGCGTACGAGCAGTACTTC.

The chain is built from TRBV10-1 and TRBJ2-2, with D tentatively TRBD1 (5 bases). Germline CDR1 reads WNHNN; CDR2 reads SYGVQD (reference sequence). Trimming cost V 4 bases and J 0 bases, with 9 bases left between them. CDR3 size: 15 residues. DNA for the CDR3: TGCGCCAGCAGTGGAGGCAGGGCGAACACCGGGGAGCTGTTTTTT. It encodes CASSGGRANTGELFF.

V is TRBV24-1 and J is TRBJ1-2; weak D call: TRBD1 (5 bases). The V gene's germline CDR1 is KGHDR and CDR2 SFDVKD. V was shortened by 5 bases and J by 8 bases, with 14 bases between the two germline ends. This CDR3 region has 13 residues. CDR3 nucleotide sequence: TGTGCCACCAGTGGGGGCAGGGCCCAGGGCTACACCTTC. Its translation: CATSGGRAQGYTF.

The chain employs TRBV27 and TRBJ1-1, with 8 bases that match TRBD1. Trimming took 0 bases from V and 4 from J; bases not matched to a gene: 4. Per the germline V gene, CDR1 is MNHEY and CDR2 is SMNVEV (reference sequence). CDR3 length: 15 amino acids. DNA of the CDR3: TGTGCCAGCAGTTTATCTATTACAGGGGGCACTGAAGCTTTCTTT. Translated, it gives CASSLSITGGTEAFF.

This chain joins TRBV18 and TRBJ2-7; 9 nucleotides align to TRBD1. Looked up from germline, CDR1 is KGHSH and CDR2 is LQKENI. With V trimmed by 4 bases and J by 3 bases, 10 bases remained unmatched. The CDR3 sequence is 16 residues long. The CDR3 is CASSRTGAGVYYEQYF. In DNA, the CDR3 is TGTGCCAGCTCACGGACAGGGGCCGGGGTGTACTACGAGCAGTACTTC.

This chain links TRBV7-3 with TRBJ2-6, with TRBD1 identical over 7 bases. This CDR3 has 14 amino acids. Germline V gene sequence: CDR1 SGHTA, CDR2 FQGTGA. The ends lost 7 bases at V and 2 bases at J; junction bases unmatched: 2. The CDR3 nucleotides read TGTGCCAGCAACAGGGGAGCTGGGGCCAACGTCCTGACTTTC. It specifies CASNRGAGANVLTF.

V usage is TRBV7-8 and J usage is TRBJ1-2, with 7 bases matching TRBD1. V was clipped by 1 base and J by 0 bases; unmatched bases: 2. The CDR3 has 15 residues. CDR1 and CDR2 (germline): SGHVS, FQNEAQ. The DNA of the CDR3 is TGTGCCAGCAGCTTAGAGGGGGCGCCTAACTATGGCTACACCTTC. Residues: CASSLEGAPNYGYTF.

This chain uses TRBV5-6 with TRBJ1-2; possibly TRBD1 for D (5 bases). This CDR3 is built from 17 residues. The V and J ends lost 2 bases and 1 base respectively, with 18 bases between them. The germline V gene has CDR1 SGHDT and CDR2 YYEEEE. The CDR3 coding sequence is TGTGCCAGCAGCTTCGGGTGGCAGGGTGGTTTTAACTATGGCTACACCTTC. It is translated as CASSFGWQGGFNYGYTF.

The chain recombines TRBV10-1 with TRBJ1-1, with a weak D call TRBD1 (6 bases). The CDR3 runs 18 residues. V lost 6 bases and J lost 5, with 28 bases in between. The germline CDR1 and CDR2 sequences are WNHNN and SYGVQD (reference sequence). CDR3 in amino acids: CASRSPSRGGRGRTEAFF. The CDR3, as DNA: TGCGCCAGCAGATCCCCCAGCCGGGGGGGCAGGGGTAGGACTGAAGCTTTCTTT.

This clone has a single count. This chain joins TRBV9 and TRBJ1-4; D is possibly TRBD1 (6 bases). CDR3 length: 15 residues. Germline assignment: CDR1 SGDLS and CDR2 YYNGEE. V lost 3 bases to trimming and J lost 3 bases, with 12 bases between them. CDR3 loop: CASSATGTPNEKLFF. CDR3 in DNA: TGTGCCAGCAGCGCTACAGGGACACCTAATGAAAAACTGTTTTTT.

The chain is built from TRBV5-4 and TRBJ2-5; the match to TRBD2 covers 12 bases. CDR3 length equals 15 residues. CDR1 is SGHNT and CDR2 is YYREEE in the germline V gene (reference sequence). With V trimmed by 0 bases and J by 5 bases, 2 bases remained unmatched. CDR3 loop: CASSLDLAGGETQYF. The CDR3 nucleotides read TGTGCCAGCAGCTTGGATCTAGCGGGGGGGGAGACCCAGTACTTC.

CDR3 bases: TGTGCCAGCAGCTTAGTCGGCGGGGGGAGAGGAGACATTCAGTACTTC. It specifies CASSLVGGGRGDIQYF. This chain connects TRBV7-2 to TRBJ2-4, with TRBD2 identical over 8 bases. Looked up from germline, CDR1 is SGHTA and CDR2 is FQGNSA. The CDR3 spans 16 residues. Trimming at V came to 1 base and at J to 8 bases, leaving 10 bases not matched to a gene.

The chain has TRBV24-1 and TRBJ1-2; D gene unclear. With 4 bases removed from V and 3 bases from J, the gap between germline ends came to 11 bases. This CDR3 comprises 14 residues. Germline assignment: CDR1 KGHDR and CDR2 SFDVKD. The CDR3 region has the DNA TGTGCCACCAGTGAGCCCAGTCTGCACTATGGCTACACCTTC. This encodes CATSEPSLHYGYTF.

The chain employs TRBV10-3 and TRBJ1-2, with D perhaps TRBD1 (5 bases). The germline CDR1 and CDR2 sequences are ENHRY and SYGVKD. This CDR3 is 12 amino acids long. V lost 11 bases and J lost 6, with 16 bases in between. CDR3 residues: CAGGGPVHGYTF. The CDR3 bases are TGTGCCGGGGGGGGACCGGTACATGGCTACACCTTC.

This chain uses TRBV6-5 with TRBJ1-2, with 12 bases that match TRBD1. CDR3 length: 13 amino acids. The germline V gene encodes CDR1 MNHEY and CDR2 SVGAGI. V shed 10 bases, J shed 7 bases, and the junction held 7 bases outside the gene matches. This CDR3 reads CAIEGTGGSGYTF. CDR3 nucleotide sequence: TGTGCCATCGAGGGGACAGGGGGCAGTGGCTACACCTTC.

The chain has TRBV10-1 and TRBJ2-7; D is undetermined. The CDR3 spans 11 residues. Germline V gene sequence: CDR1 WNHNN, CDR2 SYGVQD (reference sequence). V was pared by 5 bases and J by 4 bases, with 6 bases between. CDR3 bases: TGCGCCAGCAGTTCGGGTTACGAGCAGTACTTC. It specifies CASSSGYEQYF.